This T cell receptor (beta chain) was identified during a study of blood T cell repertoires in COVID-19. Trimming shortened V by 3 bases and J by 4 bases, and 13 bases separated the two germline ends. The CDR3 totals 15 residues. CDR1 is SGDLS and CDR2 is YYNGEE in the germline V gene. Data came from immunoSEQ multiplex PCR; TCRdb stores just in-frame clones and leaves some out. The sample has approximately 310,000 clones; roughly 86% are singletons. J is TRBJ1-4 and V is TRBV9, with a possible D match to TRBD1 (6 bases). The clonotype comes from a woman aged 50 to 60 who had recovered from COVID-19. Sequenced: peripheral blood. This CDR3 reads CASSAWQGINEKLFF. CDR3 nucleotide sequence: TGTGCCAGCAGCGCATGGCAGGGGATTAATGAAAAACTGTTTTTT.